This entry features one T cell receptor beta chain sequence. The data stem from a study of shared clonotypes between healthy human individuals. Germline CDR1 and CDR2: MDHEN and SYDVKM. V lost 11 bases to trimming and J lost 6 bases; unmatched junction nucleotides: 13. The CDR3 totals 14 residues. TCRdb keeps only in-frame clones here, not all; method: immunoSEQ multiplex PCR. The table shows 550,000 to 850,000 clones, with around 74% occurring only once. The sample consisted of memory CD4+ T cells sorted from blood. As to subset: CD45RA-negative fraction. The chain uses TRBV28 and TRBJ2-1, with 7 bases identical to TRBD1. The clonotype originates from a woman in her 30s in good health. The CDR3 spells CAPFQGDFSNEQFF. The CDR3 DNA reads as TGTGCCCCTTTTCAGGGGGATTTTAGCAATGAGCAGTTCTTC.